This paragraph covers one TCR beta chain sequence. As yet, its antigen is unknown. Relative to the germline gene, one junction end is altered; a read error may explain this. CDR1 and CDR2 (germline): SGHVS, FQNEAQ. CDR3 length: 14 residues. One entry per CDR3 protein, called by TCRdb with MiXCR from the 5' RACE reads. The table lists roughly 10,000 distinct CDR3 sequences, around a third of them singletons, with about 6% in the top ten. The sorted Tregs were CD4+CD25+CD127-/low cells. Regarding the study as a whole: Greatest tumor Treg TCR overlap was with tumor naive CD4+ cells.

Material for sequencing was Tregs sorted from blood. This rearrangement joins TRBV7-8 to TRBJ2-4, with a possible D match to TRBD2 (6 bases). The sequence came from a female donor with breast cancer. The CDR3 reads CAGSFGGTKNIQYF. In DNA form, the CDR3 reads TGTGCCGGCAGCTTCGGCGGGACCAAAAACATTCAGTACTTC.